This T cell receptor (beta chain) was sequenced during a study of control samples from healthy donors and cancer patients. Clones were read by immunoSEQ multiplex PCR, and TCRdb kept only the in-frame ones, dropping some. The sample records about 250,000 clones, approximately 80% being singletons. CDR1 SGHVS and CDR2 FQNEAQ come from the germline V gene. This CDR3 spans 16 amino acids. Trimming stripped 0 bases from V and 0 bases from J, with 8 bases between. The receptor was derived from a woman aged 55-70 years with lung cancer. Sequencing was done on a sample of PBMCs. The rearrangement links TRBV7-8 to TRBJ1-4; no reliable D call. CDR3 coding DNA: TGTGCCAGCAGCTTAGCCCCTATTGCAACTAATGAAAAACTGTTTTTT. Protein product: CASSLAPIATNEKLFF.